The rows below give T cell receptor beta chains drawn from one sample of a study of molecular identifiers for immune sequencing clone quantification. MiXCR, applied by TCRdb to the PCR reads, yields one record per CDR3 protein. The sample has approximately 590,000 distinct CDR3 sequences, roughly 25% seen once. Sequences were obtained from naive CD8+ T cells from blood, with Jurkat cell RNA spiked in. The receptor source for this set is a human donor in good health. Some libraries in this study had Jurkat cell RNA spiked in. Both conserved end residues are part of each CDR3. A D gene is named only where the DNA matches it firmly. The size entry is marked missing in some rows and otherwise reads once, few, many or a size class.

>few|.|TRBJ2-7|TRBV2
CASSELQTPCEQYF
TGTGCCAGCAGTGAGCTACAGACTCCCTGCGAGCAGTACTTC
>.|.|TRBJ1-2|TRBV28
CASSLSGPSWGYTF
TGTGCCAGCAGTTTATCAGGACCGTCTTGGGGCTACACCTTC
>few|TRBD1|TRBJ2-2|TRBV19
CASSSGQGALSGELFF
TGTGCCAGTAGTTCGGGACAGGGGGCGCTTTCCGGGGAGCTGTTTTTT
>few|.|TRBJ1-4|TRBV9
CASSVAPGPNEKLFF
TGTGCCAGCAGCGTAGCTCCGGGGCCTAATGAAAAACTGTTTTTT
>few|TRBD2|TRBJ2-7|TRBV7-2
CASSLGAVAGMYEQYF
TGTGCCAGCAGCTTAGGAGCTGTAGCGGGGATGTACGAGCAGTACTTC
>few|TRBD1|TRBJ2-2|TRBV20-1
CSAREPVPPLPFGTAWTGELFF
TGCAGTGCTAGAGAGCCTGTCCCCCCCTTACCTTTCGGGACAGCGTGGACCGGGGAGCTGTTTTTT
>.|.|TRBJ2-7|TRBV27
CASSSNGYEQYF
TGTGCCAGCAGTTCTAACGGCTACGAGCAGTACTTC
>.|.|TRBJ1-1|TRBV2
CASNPGRRMNTEAFF
TGTGCCAGCAACCCGGGACGTCGAATGAACACTGAAGCTTTCTTT
>few|.|TRBJ2-7|TRBV3-1
CASSQVLDPYHEQYF
TGTGCCAGCAGCCAAGTTCTGGACCCCTACCACGAGCAGTACTTC
>.|TRBD2|TRBJ2-1|TRBV4-1
CASRPSEARTSVDNEQFF
TGCGCCAGCAGGCCATCTGAAGCCCGGACTAGCGTCGACAATGAGCAGTTCTTC
>.|TRBD2|TRBJ2-3|TRBV29-1
CSVGGAGGPATQCF
TGCAGCGTTGGAGGAGCGGGGGGCCCCGCTACGCAGTGTTTT